One sample yielded the 27 T cell receptor beta chains listed below, sequenced in a study of T cell responses to AZD1222 COVID-19 vaccine. The method was immunoSEQ multiplex PCR; TCRdb's version includes in-frame clones alone and lacks a portion of them. The sample has 85,000 or so clones, about nine tenths seen once. Sequenced material: peripheral blood, taken 28 days after the second AZD1222 dose. These TCRs come from an adult who received the AZD1222 COVID-19 vaccine.

This chain uses TRBV6-6 with TRBJ2-7; a possible D gene is TRBD2 (6 bases). Germline-derived CDR1 and CDR2 are MNHNY and SVGAGI (reference sequence). CDR3 length: 12 residues. The germline V and J ends were trimmed by 5 bases and 6 bases, with 11 bases remaining between them. CDR3 sequence (DNA): TGTGCCAGCAGTGGCGGGACGTTCGAGCAGTACTTC. This encodes CASSGGTFEQYF.

A single count supports this clone. V gene TRBV13 combines with J gene TRBJ1-2; 8 nucleotides match TRBD1. This CDR3 is 13 amino acids long. Trimming took 5 bases from V and 2 from J; bases not matched to a gene: 1. The germline V gene encodes CDR1 PRHDT and CDR2 FYEKMQ (reference sequence). CDR3 in amino acids: CASSRTGNYGYTF. CDR3 bases: TGTGCCAGCAGCCGGACAGGGAACTATGGCTACACCTTC. The entire variable domain, with the rest obtained from reference TRBV13 and TRBJ1-2, is as follows: AAGVIQSPRHLIKEKRETATLKCYPIPRHDTVYWYQQGPGQDPQFLISFYEKMQSDKGSIPDRFSAQQFSDYHSELNMSSLELGDSALYFCASSRTGNYGYTFGSGTRLTVV.

This clone was seen more than once but under ten times. V gene TRBV4-1 combines with J gene TRBJ2-7, with 9 bases matching TRBD2. The CDR3 extends over 17 amino acids. The ends lost 1 base at V and 4 bases at J; junction bases unmatched: 11. Germline assignment: CDR1 MGHRA and CDR2 YSYEKL. The CDR3 coding sequence is TGCGCCAGCAGCCAAGCCATCCTTAGCGGGAGACAATACGAGCAGTACTTC. Translation gives CASSQAILSGRQYEQYF.

This rearrangement joins TRBV30 to TRBJ1-4, with 8 bases matching TRBD1. There are 12 residues in the CDR3. With 2 bases clipped from V and 11 bases from J, the junction kept 4 bases outside the gene matches. Germline loops: CDR1 GTSNPN, CDR2 SVGIG (reference sequence). CDR3 nucleotides: TGTGCCTGGAGTTGGACAGGGAAGAAACTGTTTTTT. Its protein is CAWSWTGKKLFF.

The chain combines TRBV6-4 with TRBJ2-1, with 10 positions matching TRBD1. Germline CDR1 reads MRHNA; CDR2 reads SNTAGT. V was clipped by 3 bases and J by 6 bases; unmatched bases: 5. The CDR3 runs 15 residues. CDR3 nucleotides: TGTGCCAGCAGTGAAGGACAGGGGGGGCTCAATGAGCAGTTCTTC. It codes for CASSEGQGGLNEQFF.

J is TRBJ2-7 and V is TRBV28; no firm D call. CDR1 is MDHEN, CDR2 SYDVKM, per germline. Trimming removed 3 bases from V and 0 bases from J, with 15 bases in between. The CDR3 consists of 16 residues. CDR3 residues: CASSFALGYSSYEQYF. As DNA, the CDR3 is TGTGCCAGCAGTTTCGCGCTCGGCTATAGCTCCTACGAGCAGTACTTC.

This clone has only one observation. The V call is TRBV7-9, the J call TRBJ1-2; 7 positions match TRBD1. Per the germline V gene, CDR1 is SEHNR and CDR2 is FQNEAQ (reference sequence). This CDR3 is built from 14 residues. The V gene end was trimmed by 7 bases and the J gene end by 4 bases; junction bases not matched to a gene: 9. CDR3 sequence: CASIYTGALYGYTF. The CDR3 DNA sequence: TGTGCCAGCATTTACACAGGGGCCCTCTATGGCTACACCTTC.

The chain is built from TRBV11-3 and TRBJ1-1; D not certain. The germline V and J ends were trimmed by 5 bases and 1 base, with 8 bases remaining between them. Germline assignment: CDR1 SGHNT and CDR2 YENEEA. The CDR3 covers 13 residues. The DNA for the CDR3 is TGTGCCAGCAGCCTCCTCAGGAACACTGAAGCTTTCTTT. Translated: CASSLLRNTEAFF.

CDR3 residues: CASSLWGNTIYF. As DNA, the CDR3 is TGTGCCAGCAGTTTGTGGGGAAACACCATATATTTT. The chain has TRBV12-3 or TRBV12-4 and TRBJ1-3; D is unclear. The CDR3 sequence is 12 residues long. Trimming pared 3 bases from V and 4 bases from J, leaving 4 bases between.

The chain couples TRBV19 to TRBJ1-1; 11 bases agree with TRBD1. The ends lost 6 bases at V and 4 bases at J; junction bases unmatched: 1. This CDR3 spans 13 amino acids. Germline V CDR1 and CDR2: LNHDA, SQIVND (reference sequence). CDR3 protein: CASRGTGGTEAFF. The DNA of the CDR3 is TGTGCCAGTAGGGGGACAGGGGGCACTGAAGCTTTCTTT.

CDR3: CAHGGEGSYNEQFF. The CDR3 coding sequence is TGTGCCCACGGGGGGGAGGGTTCCTACAATGAGCAGTTCTTC. The chain employs TRBV6-5 and TRBJ2-1; 8 bases map to TRBD2. This CDR3 has 14 residues. Per the germline V gene, CDR1 is MNHEY and CDR2 is SVGAGI. V shed 11 bases, J shed 1 base, and the junction held 7 bases outside the gene matches.

This clone occurred once. This chain links TRBV30 with TRBJ1-1; D gene unclear. The CDR3 is made up of 13 amino acids. Trimming left V 0 bases short and J 10 bases short, with 15 bases between. Germline V gene sequence: CDR1 GTSNPN, CDR2 SVGIG (reference sequence). In nucleotides, the CDR3 is TGTGCCTGGAGTGTACAGAGCAGCCCCAGAGCTTTCTTT. It yields the protein CAWSVQSSPRAFF.

This chain links TRBV4-1 with TRBJ2-1; D is uncertain. V lost 1 base and J lost 12, with 7 bases in between. The CDR3 totals 11 residues. Germline values: CDR1 MGHRA, CDR2 YSYEKL. CDR3 bases: TGCGCCAGCAGCCAAGCCTTGCGGCAGTTCTTC. It codes for CASSQALRQFF.

The V gene is TRBV27, the J gene TRBJ1-5, with no clear D. Trimming left V 2 bases short and J 0 bases short, with 5 bases between. Per the germline V gene, CDR1 is MNHEY and CDR2 is SMNVEV (reference sequence). This CDR3 is 14 amino acids long. CDR3 loop: CASSLQYSNQPQHF. In DNA, the CDR3 is TGTGCCAGCAGTTTACAGTATAGCAATCAGCCCCAGCATTTT.

This chain uses TRBV28 with TRBJ1-3; 7 bases match TRBD1. The length of the CDR3 is 16 residues. Germline CDR1 is MDHEN and CDR2 is SYDVKM. The ends lost 6 bases at V and 1 base at J; junction bases unmatched: 9. The CDR3 nucleotides read TGTGCCAGCAGGGCAGGGGGGCACGGTTCTGGAAACACCATATATTTT. Amino acids: CASRAGGHGSGNTIYF.

The chain links TRBV6-2 or TRBV6-3 to TRBJ2-1; a possible D gene is TRBD1 (5 bases). This CDR3 is 11 amino acids long. V lost 6 bases to trimming and J lost 8 bases, with 8 bases between them. Germline CDR1 and CDR2: MNHEY and SVGEGT. The CDR3 DNA reads as TGTGCCAGCAGCAACAGGCATGAGCAGTTCTTC. Its translation: CASSNRHEQFF.

V gene TRBV19 combines with J gene TRBJ1-2, with a tentative D call TRBD1 (6 bases). V was clipped by 6 bases and J by 8 bases, with 22 bases between them. This CDR3 is 15 amino acids long. CDR1 LNHDA and CDR2 SQIVND come from the germline V gene (reference sequence). CDR3 DNA sequence: TGTGCCAGTAGAAGAGGAGACAGGATGTTGACCGGCTACACCTTC. It specifies CASRRGDRMLTGYTF.

This sequence joins TRBV4-1 and TRBJ2-1, with D tentatively TRBD2 (6 bases). V lost 0 bases, J lost 4 bases, and 16 bases lay in between. The CDR3 runs 17 residues. Germline values: CDR1 MGHRA, CDR2 YSYEKL. CDR3 sequence reads: CASSQEVSGDLYNEQFF. Here the CDR3 DNA reads TGCGCCAGCAGCCAAGAGGTTAGCGGAGACCTATACAATGAGCAGTTCTTC.

The DNA of the CDR3 is TGTGCCAGCACCGAAAGGGGTGGCACTGAAGCTTTCTTT. As protein: CASTERGGTEAFF. The genes are TRBV2 and TRBJ1-1; D is possibly TRBD1 (5 bases). Trimming pared 7 bases from V and 4 bases from J, leaving 13 bases between. CDR3 length: 13 residues. Per germline, CDR1 SNHLY and CDR2 FYNNEI. The variable domain in full, completed from reference TRBV2 and TRBJ1-1, reads EPEVTQTPSHQVTQMGQEVILRCVPISNHLYFYWYRQILGQKVEFLVSFYNNEISEKSEIFDDQFSVERPDGSNFTLKIRSTKLEDSAMYFCASTERGGTEAFFGQGTRLTVV.

This clone was observed a few times. V is TRBV4-1 and J is TRBJ1-1; possible D gene TRBD1, 5 bases. Germline-derived CDR1 and CDR2 are MGHRA and YSYEKL. V gave up 4 bases and J gave up 4 bases, with 16 bases separating them. This CDR3 region has 15 residues. The DNA of the CDR3 is TGCGCCAGCAGCCCAGACTCAGGGTTTTTCACTGAAGCTTTCTTT. This gives the protein CASSPDSGFFTEAFF.

The rearrangement links TRBV11-2 to TRBJ2-1, with TRBD2 as a possible D gene (5 bases). This CDR3 is built from 15 residues. Germline V gene sequence: CDR1 SGHAT, CDR2 FQNNGV. V was shortened by 3 bases and J by 3 bases, with 12 bases between the two germline ends. The CDR3 sequence: CASSFGLGLYNEQFF. As DNA, the CDR3 is TGTGCCAGCAGCTTCGGATTAGGACTCTACAATGAGCAGTTCTTC.

The V call is TRBV2, the J call TRBJ2-1; 9 bases agree with TRBD2. The junction had 13 bases not matched to a gene; V was cut back by 6 bases and J by 4 bases. Germline loops: CDR1 SNHLY, CDR2 FYNNEI. The CDR3 has 17 residues. CDR3 DNA: TGTGCCAGCAGGGACAGCGTAGCGGGAGAGGGTTACAATGAGCAGTTCTTC. Translated: CASRDSVAGEGYNEQFF.

The chain recombines TRBV29-1 with TRBJ2-6; TRBD2 might be the D (6 bases). The CDR3 runs to 13 residues. The V and J ends lost 6 bases and 2 bases respectively, with 8 bases between them. The germline V gene encodes CDR1 SQVTM and CDR2 ANQGSEA. The chain's CDR3 is CSVGGPGANVLTF. CDR3 bases: TGCAGCGTCGGGGGTCCTGGGGCCAACGTCCTGACTTTC.

The genes are TRBV11-3 and TRBJ1-1; 7 bases line up with TRBD1. The V and J ends lost 5 bases and 1 base, in that order; junction bases with no gene match: 7. Germline CDR1 and CDR2: SGHNT and YENEEA. The CDR3 contains 15 residues. DNA for the CDR3: TGTGCCAGCAGCCAAACGGGACAGCCGAACACTGAAGCTTTCTTT. This encodes CASSQTGQPNTEAFF.

This rearrangement joins TRBV19 to TRBJ2-7; TRBD2 aligns across 11 bases. Per germline, CDR1 LNHDA and CDR2 SQIVND (reference sequence). J gave up 6 bases and V 3 bases, and 10 bases lay outside the gene matches. The CDR3 runs 16 residues. CDR3 amino acids: CASSMRSGRAGSEQYF. CDR3 DNA sequence: TGTGCCAGTAGTATGCGTAGCGGGAGGGCCGGTAGCGAGCAGTACTTC.

CDR3 nucleotides: TGTGCCAGCAGTCCCGACAGGGCCACTGAAGCTTTCTTT. It yields the protein CASSPDRATEAFF. The V call is TRBV12-3 or TRBV12-4, the J call TRBJ1-1, with 7 positions matching TRBD1. This CDR3 comprises 13 residues. V was pared by 5 bases and J by 4 bases, with 4 bases of the junction left unmatched.

The gene calls are TRBV5-1 and TRBJ1-2; D may be TRBD1 (5 bases). The CDR3 contains 16 residues. The V end lost 0 bases, the J end lost 1 base, and 13 bases lay between the germline ends. CDR1 SGHRS and CDR2 YFSETQ come from the germline V gene. CDR3 DNA: TGCGCCAGCAGCTTGGAATCGCACAGGTATAACTATGGCTACACCTTC. Residues: CASSLESHRYNYGYTF.